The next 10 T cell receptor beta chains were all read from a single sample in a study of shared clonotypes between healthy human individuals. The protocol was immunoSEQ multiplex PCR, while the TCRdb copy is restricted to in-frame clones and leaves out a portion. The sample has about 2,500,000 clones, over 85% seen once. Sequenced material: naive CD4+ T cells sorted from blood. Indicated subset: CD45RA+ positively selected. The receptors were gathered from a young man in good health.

The CDR3 nucleotides are TGTGCCAGCAGTTCCCAGGGACAGGGGGTGTTCGAGCAGTACTTC. Translated: CASSSQGQGVFEQYF. V gene TRBV5-4 combines with J gene TRBJ2-7, with 11 bases lining up with TRBD1. The CDR3 consists of 15 residues. J lost 6 bases, V lost 5 bases, and 10 bases had no gene match. Germline values: CDR1 SGHNT, CDR2 YYREEE (reference sequence).

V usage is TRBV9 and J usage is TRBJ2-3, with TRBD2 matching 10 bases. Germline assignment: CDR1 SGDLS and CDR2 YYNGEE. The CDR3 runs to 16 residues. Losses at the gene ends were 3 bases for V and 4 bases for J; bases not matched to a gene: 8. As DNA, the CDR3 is TGTGCCAGCAGCGGAGAAGCGGGGGGGCCTTCAGATACGCAGTATTTT. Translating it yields CASSGEAGGPSDTQYF.

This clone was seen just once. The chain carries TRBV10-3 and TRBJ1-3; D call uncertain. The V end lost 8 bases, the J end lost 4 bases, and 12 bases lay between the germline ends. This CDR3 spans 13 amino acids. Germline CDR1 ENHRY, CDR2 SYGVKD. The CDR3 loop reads CAISPRGGNTIYF. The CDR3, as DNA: TGTGCCATCTCCCCCCGTGGGGGAAACACCATATATTTT.

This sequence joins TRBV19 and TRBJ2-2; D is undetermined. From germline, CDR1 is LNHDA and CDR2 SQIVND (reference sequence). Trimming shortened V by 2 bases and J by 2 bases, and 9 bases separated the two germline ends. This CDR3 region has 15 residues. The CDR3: CASSIMPGNTGELFF. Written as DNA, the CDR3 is TGTGCCAGTAGTATAATGCCAGGAAACACCGGGGAGCTGTTTTTT.

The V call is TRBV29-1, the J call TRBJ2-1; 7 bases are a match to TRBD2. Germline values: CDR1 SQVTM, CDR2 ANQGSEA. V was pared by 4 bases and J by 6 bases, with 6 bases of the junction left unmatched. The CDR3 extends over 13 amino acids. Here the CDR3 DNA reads TGCAGCGTTGGGGGGGGATCGGTCAATGAGCAGTTCTTC. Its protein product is CSVGGGSVNEQFF.

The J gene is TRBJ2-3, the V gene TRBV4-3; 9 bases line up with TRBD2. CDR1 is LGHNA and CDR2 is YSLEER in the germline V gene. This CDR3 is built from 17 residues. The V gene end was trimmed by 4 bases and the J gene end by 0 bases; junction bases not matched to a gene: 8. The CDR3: CASSPMGGGGSTDTQYF. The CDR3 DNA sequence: TGCGCCAGCAGCCCAATGGGCGGGGGGGGTAGCACAGATACGCAGTATTTT.

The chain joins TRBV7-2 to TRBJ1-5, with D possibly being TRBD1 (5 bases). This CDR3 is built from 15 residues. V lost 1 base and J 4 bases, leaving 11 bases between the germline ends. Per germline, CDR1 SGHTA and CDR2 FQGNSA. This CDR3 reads CASSLDQGPNQPQHF. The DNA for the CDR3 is TGTGCCAGCAGCTTAGACCAGGGCCCGAATCAGCCCCAGCATTTT. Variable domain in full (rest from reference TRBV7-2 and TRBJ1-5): GAGVSQSPSNKVTEKGKDVELRCDPISGHTALYWYRQSLGQGLEFLIYFQGNSAPDKSGLPSDRFSAERTGGSVSTLTIQRTQQEDSAVYLCASSLDQGPNQPQHFGDGTRLSIL.

CDR3 protein: CASSQAYLLAGADTGELFF. Here the CDR3 DNA reads TGCGCCAGCAGCCAAGCTTACTTACTAGCGGGAGCGGACACCGGGGAGCTGTTTTTT. The rearrangement joins TRBV4-3 to TRBJ2-2; 11 bases fit TRBD2. Losses at the gene ends were 1 base for V and 3 bases for J; bases not matched to a gene: 10. The germline gives CDR1 LGHNA, CDR2 YSLEER. The CDR3 covers 19 residues.

CDR3 bases: TGCGCCAGCAGCCAAGAGGGCCCGGGACTAGACTACGAGCAGTACTTC. This gives the protein CASSQEGPGLDYEQYF. This chain links TRBV4-1 with TRBJ2-7; 8 bases line up with TRBD2. In germline, CDR1 is MGHRA, CDR2 YSYEKL. The trim removed 0 bases at V and 3 bases at J, leaving 7 bases unmatched. The CDR3 sequence is 16 residues long.

The CDR3 DNA follows: TGCGCCAGCAGCTTGGGCCCCGGGACAGGGGGCCACAATGAGCAGTTCTTC. It is translated as CASSLGPGTGGHNEQFF. The chain links TRBV5-1 to TRBJ2-1, with 12 nucleotides matching TRBD1. This CDR3 comprises 17 residues. V gave up 0 bases and J gave up 5 bases; unmatched junction bases: 6. Germline V CDR1 and CDR2: SGHRS, YFSETQ.